A single TCR beta chain is shown here with its context. Its target is unknown. The sample comes from a study of metastatic and nonmetastatic thyroid tumors. For the study at large: Across peripheral blood and tumor or nodule tissue samples taken from malignant and benign thyroid patients, the repertoires were compared with one another.

Thyroid surgery took place with no prior treatment in any patient. TCRdb re-called the PCR reads through MiXCR. The table lists 40,000 or so clones, around 43% of them singletons. Study results and caveats: In both blood and tumor samples, TCR beta diversity was reported significantly higher for malignant than benign nodules.

The specimen was tumor tissue. The origin of this receptor is a male donor with papillary thyroid cancer or a benign thyroid nodule (not recorded which). Some clones in this sample may be carry-over from other donors' samples.

The CDR3 region is CASSLLAGDYNEQFF. The CDR3 coding sequence is TGTGCCAGCTCGCTTTTAGCGGGGGATTACAATGAGCAGTTCTTC. The chain uses TRBV18 and TRBJ2-1, with 9 bases aligning to TRBD2. Trimming cost V 6 bases and J 4 bases; bases outside gene matches: 7. The CDR3 consists of 15 residues. Germline CDR1 reads KGHSH; CDR2 reads LQKENI.